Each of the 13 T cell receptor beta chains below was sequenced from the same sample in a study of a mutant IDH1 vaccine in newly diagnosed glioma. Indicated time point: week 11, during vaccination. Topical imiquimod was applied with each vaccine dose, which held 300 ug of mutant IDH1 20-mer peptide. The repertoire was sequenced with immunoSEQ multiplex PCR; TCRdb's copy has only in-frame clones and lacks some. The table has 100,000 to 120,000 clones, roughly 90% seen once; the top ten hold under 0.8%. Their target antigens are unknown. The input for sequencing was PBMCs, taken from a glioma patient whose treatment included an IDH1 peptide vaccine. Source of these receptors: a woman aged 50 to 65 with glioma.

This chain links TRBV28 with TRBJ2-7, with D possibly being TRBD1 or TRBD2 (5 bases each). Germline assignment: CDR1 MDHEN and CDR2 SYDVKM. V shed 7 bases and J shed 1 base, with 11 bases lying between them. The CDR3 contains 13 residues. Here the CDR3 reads CASTPGRSYEQYF. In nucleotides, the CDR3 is TGTGCCAGCACCCCGGGACGGTCCTACGAGCAGTACTTC. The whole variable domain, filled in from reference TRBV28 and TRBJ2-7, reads DVKVTQSSRYLVKRTGEKVFLECVQDMDHENMFWYRQDPGLGLRLIYFSYDVKMKEKGDIPEGYSVSREKKERFSLILESASTNQTSMYLCASTPGRSYEQYFGPGTRLTVT.

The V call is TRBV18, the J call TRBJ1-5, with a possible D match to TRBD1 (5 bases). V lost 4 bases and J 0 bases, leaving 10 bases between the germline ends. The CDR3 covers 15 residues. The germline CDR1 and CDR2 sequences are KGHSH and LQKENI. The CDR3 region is CASSRGSDSNQPQHF. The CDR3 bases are TGTGCCAGCTCACGGGGCAGCGATAGCAATCAGCCCCAGCATTTT.

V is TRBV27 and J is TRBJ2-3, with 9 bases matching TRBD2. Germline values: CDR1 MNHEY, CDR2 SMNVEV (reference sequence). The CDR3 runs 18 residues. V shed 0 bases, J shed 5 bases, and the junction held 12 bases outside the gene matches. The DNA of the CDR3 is TGTGCCAGCAGTTTATCGAGGGGCGGGAGGGACTACAGAGATACGCAGTATTTT. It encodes CASSLSRGGRDYRDTQYF.

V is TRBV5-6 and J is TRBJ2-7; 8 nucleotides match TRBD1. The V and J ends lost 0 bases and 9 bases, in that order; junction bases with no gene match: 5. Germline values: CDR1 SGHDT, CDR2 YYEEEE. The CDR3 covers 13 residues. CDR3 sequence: CASSLGTGWRQYF. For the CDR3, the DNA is TGTGCCAGCAGCTTGGGGACAGGGTGGAGGCAGTACTTC.

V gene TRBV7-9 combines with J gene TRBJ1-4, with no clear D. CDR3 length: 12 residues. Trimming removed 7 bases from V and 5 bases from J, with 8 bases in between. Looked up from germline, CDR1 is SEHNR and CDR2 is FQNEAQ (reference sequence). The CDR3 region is CASNSENEKLFF. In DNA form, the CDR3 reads TGTGCCAGCAATTCGGAGAATGAAAAACTGTTTTTT.

The CDR3 here is CASNPGQGDYGYTF. The CDR3 DNA follows: TGTGCCAGCAACCCGGGACAGGGAGACTATGGCTACACCTTC. This chain joins TRBV28 and TRBJ1-2; the match to TRBD1 covers 9 bases. The CDR3 totals 14 residues. V lost 7 bases and J lost 3; bases outside the gene matches: 6. CDR1 MDHEN and CDR2 SYDVKM come from the germline V gene.

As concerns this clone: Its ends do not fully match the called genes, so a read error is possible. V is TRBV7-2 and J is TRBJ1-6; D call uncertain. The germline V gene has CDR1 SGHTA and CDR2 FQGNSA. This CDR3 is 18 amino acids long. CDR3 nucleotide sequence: TGTGCCAGCACCTTAAGTCTTAATACAGCACTCTATAATTCACCCCTCCACTTT. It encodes CASTLSLNTALYNSPLHF.

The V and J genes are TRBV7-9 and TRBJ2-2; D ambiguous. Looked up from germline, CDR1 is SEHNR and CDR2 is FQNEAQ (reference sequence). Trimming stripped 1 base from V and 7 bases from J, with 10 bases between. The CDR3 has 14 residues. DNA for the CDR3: TGTGCCAGCAGCTTAGGTGGGATTAACGGGGAGCTGTTTTTT. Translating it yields CASSLGGINGELFF.

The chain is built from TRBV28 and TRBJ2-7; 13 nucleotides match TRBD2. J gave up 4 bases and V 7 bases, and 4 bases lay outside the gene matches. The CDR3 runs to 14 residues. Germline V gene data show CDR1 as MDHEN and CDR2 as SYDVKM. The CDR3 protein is CASNPTSGRYEQYF. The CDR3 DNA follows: TGTGCCAGCAACCCGACTAGCGGGAGGTACGAGCAGTACTTC.

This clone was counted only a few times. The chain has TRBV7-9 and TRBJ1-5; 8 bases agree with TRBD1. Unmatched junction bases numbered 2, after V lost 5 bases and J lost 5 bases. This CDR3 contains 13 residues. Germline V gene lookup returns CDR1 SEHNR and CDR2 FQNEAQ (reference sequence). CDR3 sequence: CASSAQGDQPQHF. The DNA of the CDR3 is TGTGCCAGCAGCGCACAGGGGGATCAGCCCCAGCATTTT.

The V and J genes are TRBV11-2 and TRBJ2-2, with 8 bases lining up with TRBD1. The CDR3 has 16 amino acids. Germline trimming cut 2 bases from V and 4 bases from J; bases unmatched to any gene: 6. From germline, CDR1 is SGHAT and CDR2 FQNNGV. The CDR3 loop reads CASSLLGQGTTGELFF. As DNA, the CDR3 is TGTGCCAGCAGCTTACTTGGACAGGGAACCACCGGGGAGCTGTTTTTT.

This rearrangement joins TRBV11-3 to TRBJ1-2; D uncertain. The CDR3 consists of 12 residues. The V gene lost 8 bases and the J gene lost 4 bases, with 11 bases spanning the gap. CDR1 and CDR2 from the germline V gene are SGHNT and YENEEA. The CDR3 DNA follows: TGTGCCAGCTCGGCAGGACCCTATGGCTACACCTTC. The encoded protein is CASSAGPYGYTF.

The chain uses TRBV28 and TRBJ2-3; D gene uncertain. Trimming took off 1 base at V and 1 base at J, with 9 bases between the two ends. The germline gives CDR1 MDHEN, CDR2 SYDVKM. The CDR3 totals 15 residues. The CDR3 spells CASSLFLSGTDTQYF. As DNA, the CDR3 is TGTGCCAGCAGTTTATTCCTCAGCGGCACAGATACGCAGTATTTT.